Below, 16 T cell receptor beta chains from the same sample are listed, as sequenced in a study of CD8 T cells in ankylosing spondylitis. Study-wide results and caveats: One TCR beta motif, made up of several highly homologous variants, appeared characteristic of ankylosing spondylitis blood.

One entry per CDR3 protein results from TCRdb running MiXCR on the 5' RACE reads. The top ten hold approximately 18% of the sample, which has 670,000 or so distinct CDR3 sequences, 15% to 20% seen once. Antigens for these TCRs are unknown. Input material: blood, either unsorted or a sorted T cell fraction (not recorded which). The receptors derive from a male donor with ankylosing spondylitis.

At least ten counts were recorded for this clonotype. The chain carries TRBV13 and TRBJ1-2; 8 nucleotides line up with TRBD1. This CDR3 contains 15 residues. CDR1 PRHDT and CDR2 FYEKMQ come from the germline V gene (reference sequence). The trim removed 5 bases at V and 3 bases at J, leaving 8 bases unmatched. The CDR3 DNA follows: TGTGCCAGCAGCCGAACAGGGGGAGTGGACTATGGCTACACCTTC. Its protein is CASSRTGGVDYGYTF.

This clonotype was seen a single time. The chain carries TRBV5-1 and TRBJ2-7; possibly TRBD2 for D (5 bases). CDR1 is SGHRS and CDR2 is YFSETQ in the germline V gene. This CDR3 spans 12 amino acids. V lost 2 bases to trimming and J lost 5 bases, with 8 bases between them. The CDR3 region is CASSFSVHEQYF. The CDR3 DNA reads as TGCGCCAGCAGCTTTAGCGTCCACGAGCAGTACTTC.

This chain joins TRBV5-1 and TRBJ1-2; D not certain. The CDR3 runs to 14 residues. V shed 1 base and J shed 7 bases, with 14 bases lying between them. Per the germline V gene, CDR1 is SGHRS and CDR2 is YFSETQ. DNA of the CDR3: TGCGCCAGCAGCTTGATTGACCAGTTGTTTGGCTACACCTTC. This codes for CASSLIDQLFGYTF.

This clonotype was picked up a small number of times. V and J are TRBV13 and TRBJ2-7; D is perhaps TRBD1 or TRBD2 (5 bases each). V lost 0 bases and J 0 bases, leaving 12 bases between the germline ends. This CDR3 contains 16 residues. CDR1 PRHDT and CDR2 FYEKMQ come from the germline V gene (reference sequence). The CDR3 reads CASSLGLGTSSYEQYF. CDR3 DNA: TGTGCCAGCAGCTTAGGACTAGGGACCAGCTCCTACGAGCAGTACTTC.

This chain connects TRBV6-6 to TRBJ2-4, with D unclear. The CDR3 is 13 amino acids. The V gene's germline CDR1 is MNHNY and CDR2 SVGAGI (reference sequence). Trimming shortened V by 6 bases and J by 7 bases, and 13 bases separated the two germline ends. CDR3 coding DNA: TGTGCCAGCAGCAGCAGCGCCCAGAACATTCAGTACTTC. Encoded protein: CASSSSAQNIQYF.

The V and J genes are TRBV18 and TRBJ1-5; 11 bases are shared with TRBD1. The V and J ends lost 0 bases and 6 bases, in that order; junction bases with no gene match: 1. The CDR3 is 15 residues long. Germline CDR1 KGHSH, CDR2 LQKENI. The DNA of the CDR3 is TGTGCCAGCTCACCACCGGGACAGGGGGGTCAGCCCCAGCATTTT. Translating gives CASSPPGQGGQPQHF.

The chain has TRBV5-1 and TRBJ2-5; the D is unclear. V was clipped by 2 bases and J by 3 bases, with 17 bases between them. Germline V gene sequence: CDR1 SGHRS, CDR2 YFSETQ. The CDR3 runs to 16 residues. DNA of the CDR3: TGCGCCAGCAGCTTCGGGCCGGCTTACCCCGAAGAGACCCAGTACTTC. Translation gives CASSFGPAYPEETQYF.

This clonotype was counted a few times. The genes are TRBV7-9 and TRBJ2-3; 8 bases align to TRBD1. The CDR3 runs to 17 residues. With V trimmed by 1 base and J by 6 bases, 12 bases remained unmatched. Germline CDR1 is SEHNR and CDR2 is FQNEAQ (reference sequence). The CDR3: CASSLGYGQGVLDTQYF. CDR3 nucleotides: TGTGCCAGCAGCTTAGGCTACGGACAGGGAGTTCTGGATACGCAGTATTTT.

CDR3 residues: CASSLEPRGRDEQFF. In nucleotides, the CDR3 is TGTGCCAGCAGCTTAGAACCCAGGGGAAGGGATGAGCAGTTCTTC. The gene calls are TRBV11-2 and TRBJ2-1; weak D call: TRBD1 (6 bases). The length of the CDR3 is 15 residues. The germline V gene encodes CDR1 SGHAT and CDR2 FQNNGV. The V end lost 0 bases, the J end lost 8 bases, and 14 bases lay between the germline ends.

The CDR3 region is CASRETGGLGTGELFF. In nucleotides, the CDR3 is TGCGCCAGCAGAGAAACAGGAGGTCTAGGCACCGGGGAGCTGTTTTTT. This chain joins TRBV5-1 and TRBJ2-2, with D tentatively TRBD1 or TRBD2 (5 bases each). CDR1 and CDR2 from the germline V gene are SGHRS and YFSETQ. CDR3 length: 16 amino acids. V gave up 5 bases and J gave up 4 bases, with 18 bases separating them.

This clonotype was seen at least ten times. V usage is TRBV29-1 and J usage is TRBJ1-2, with D maybe TRBD1 (5 bases). The CDR3 covers 15 residues. Per germline, CDR1 SQVTM and CDR2 ANQGSEA. Trimming took 0 bases from V and 4 from J, leaving 15 bases between them. In DNA form, the CDR3 reads TGCAGCGTTGAAGATCCCGGCAGGGCCGGCTATGGCTACACCTTC. Translated, it gives CSVEDPGRAGYGYTF.

This clonotype has only a few counts. J is TRBJ1-5 and V is TRBV6-2 or TRBV6-3; D not resolved. This CDR3 spans 13 amino acids. V was pared by 6 bases and J by 3 bases, with 9 bases between. The germline CDR1 and CDR2 sequences are MNHEY and SVGEGT. The DNA for the CDR3 is TGTGCCAGCAGGGTTTTTGACAATCAGCCCCAGCATTTT. Amino acid sequence: CASRVFDNQPQHF.

CDR3 sequence reads: CASSSAVGRLGGFF. The CDR3 DNA is TGTGCCAGCAGTTCGGCGGTTGGCAGGCTAGGGGGGTTTTTT. This chain links TRBV28 with TRBJ1-4; D is possibly TRBD1 (6 bases). This CDR3 has 14 amino acids. CDR1 MDHEN and CDR2 SYDVKM come from the germline V gene. With 4 bases removed from V and 16 bases from J, the gap between germline ends came to 22 bases.

This sequence joins TRBV30 and TRBJ1-2, with 8 bases fitting TRBD1. The trim removed 3 bases at V and 4 bases at J, leaving 7 bases unmatched. CDR3 length: 14 amino acids. Germline CDR1 and CDR2: GTSNPN and SVGIG (reference sequence). The CDR3 loop reads CAWSLGDRPYGYTF. In DNA form, the CDR3 reads TGTGCCTGGAGCCTAGGGGACAGGCCCTATGGCTACACCTTC.

This clonotype turned up a few times. V usage is TRBV20-1 and J usage is TRBJ2-7; D might be TRBD1 (7 bases). Germline CDR1 is DFQATT and CDR2 is SNEGSKA (reference sequence). Trimming left V 0 bases short and J 4 bases short, with 25 bases between. CDR3 length equals 18 residues. CDR3 region: CSARDPTGRSGLGYEQYF. In nucleotides, the CDR3 is TGCAGTGCTAGAGATCCGACAGGGAGAAGCGGGTTAGGTTACGAGCAGTACTTC.

This clonotype was recorded many times. The chain couples TRBV7-2 to TRBJ2-1, with 8 bases matching TRBD1. The trim removed 5 bases at V and 7 bases at J, leaving 4 bases unmatched. The length of the CDR3 is 13 residues. Germline V gene sequence: CDR1 SGHTA, CDR2 FQGNSA. CDR3 coding DNA: TGTGCCAGCAGCCCTTGGACAGGGAATGAGCAGTTCTTC. Translation: CASSPWTGNEQFF.